Listed here are 24 T cell receptor beta chains from one sample, sequenced in a study of blood T cell repertoires in COVID-19. TCRdb's table, derived via immunoSEQ multiplex PCR, lists solely in-frame clones and lacks some. The table shows over 200,000 clones, with 81% occurring only once. The sample consisted of PBMCs or T cells enriched from blood (not recorded which). These receptors were collected from a woman aged 50 to 65 with acute COVID-19.

The chain combines TRBV28 with TRBJ1-1; 7 nucleotides match TRBD1. The CDR3 has 15 residues. V lost 1 base, J lost 1 base, and 3 bases stayed unmatched. Germline CDR1 MDHEN, CDR2 SYDVKM. CDR3 sequence reads: CASSLSDRRNTEAFF. The CDR3 bases are TGTGCCAGCAGTTTATCGGACAGGAGGAACACTGAAGCTTTCTTT.

The chain is built from TRBV28 and TRBJ2-7; a possible D gene is TRBD1 (5 bases). V was shortened by 2 bases and J by 3 bases, with 14 bases between the two germline ends. The CDR3 length is 15 residues. Germline V lookup: CDR1 MDHEN, CDR2 SYDVKM. CDR3 sequence: CASSLQGYGGYEQYF. In DNA form, the CDR3 reads TGTGCCAGCAGTTTACAGGGCTACGGTGGCTACGAGCAGTACTTC.

This sequence joins TRBV6-5 and TRBJ1-1; perhaps TRBD1 as D (5 bases). The germline V and J ends were trimmed by 6 bases and 1 base, with 15 bases remaining between them. The CDR3 is made up of 15 amino acids. Per germline, CDR1 MNHEY and CDR2 SVGAGI. The CDR3 nucleotides are TGTGCCAGCAGACCCTCAGGGTTGGCGAACACTGAAGCTTTCTTT. Its protein product is CASRPSGLANTEAFF.

This sequence joins TRBV28 and TRBJ1-1; D is uncertain. The V end lost 5 bases, the J end lost 6 bases, and 13 bases lay between the germline ends. The CDR3 has 13 residues. Germline lookup yields CDR1 MDHEN and CDR2 SYDVKM. CDR3 DNA: TGTGCCAGCAGTGTGGCTTATCAATCTGAAGCTTTCTTT. Protein: CASSVAYQSEAFF.

The chain combines TRBV5-1 with TRBJ2-1, with 8 bases fitting TRBD2. Germline V gives CDR1 SGHRS, CDR2 YFSETQ. This CDR3 is 16 amino acids long. Trimming at V came to 1 base and at J to 6 bases, leaving 9 bases not matched to a gene. The CDR3 region is CASSLSIIAGPNEQFF. The CDR3 DNA sequence: TGCGCCAGCAGCTTGTCTATCATAGCGGGACCCAATGAGCAGTTCTTC.

This chain joins TRBV6-5 and TRBJ2-7, with 9 positions matching TRBD1. CDR3 length: 14 residues. Germline CDR1 is MNHEY and CDR2 is SVGAGI. V was pared by 6 bases and J by 9 bases, with 12 bases of the junction left unmatched. This chain's CDR3 is CASSSGTGSLSQYF. DNA of the CDR3: TGTGCCAGCAGCTCCGGGACAGGGAGTTTGTCGCAGTACTTC.

This sequence joins TRBV4-1 and TRBJ2-2; tentative D call: TRBD1 (6 bases). With 8 bases removed from V and 0 bases from J, the gap between germline ends came to 13 bases. The germline V gene has CDR1 MGHRA and CDR2 YSYEKL. The CDR3 contains 15 residues. CDR3 in DNA: TGCGCCAGCTCCCCGGGACACTCGAACACCGGGGAGCTGTTTTTT. This sequence encodes CASSPGHSNTGELFF.

The V and J genes are TRBV28 and TRBJ1-5; 11 nucleotides match TRBD1. The CDR3 runs 16 residues. The V gene end was trimmed by 6 bases and the J gene end by 7 bases; junction bases not matched to a gene: 11. The germline V gene has CDR1 MDHEN and CDR2 SYDVKM. CDR3 DNA sequence: TGTGCCAGCAGGACTGTAGGGACAGGGGGTTCCCAGCCCCAGCATTTT. It yields the protein CASRTVGTGGSQPQHF.

V and J are TRBV19 and TRBJ2-2; 9 bases line up with TRBD2. Germline lookup yields CDR1 LNHDA and CDR2 SQIVND (reference sequence). V lost 5 bases to trimming and J lost 8 bases; unmatched junction nucleotides: 15. The CDR3 contains 17 residues. The CDR3 loop reads CASSGTSSRALRGELFF. For the CDR3, the DNA is TGTGCCAGTAGTGGGACTAGCTCGAGGGCCTTGCGTGGGGAGCTGTTTTTT.

The chain carries TRBV24-1 and TRBJ1-5; 8 bases line up with TRBD1. V gave up 7 bases and J gave up 2 bases; unmatched junction bases: 6. Germline lookup yields CDR1 KGHDR and CDR2 SFDVKD. The length of the CDR3 is 15 residues. CDR3 nucleotides: TGTGCCACCAGCCGACAGGGGATCGGCAATCAGCCCCAGCATTTT. It specifies CATSRQGIGNQPQHF.

The chain links TRBV7-8 to TRBJ1-1, with D perhaps matching TRBD1 (6 bases). The V and J ends lost 9 bases and 0 bases respectively, with 8 bases between them. CDR3 length: 12 residues. Germline loops: CDR1 SGHVS, CDR2 FQNEAQ. The CDR3 nucleotides read TGTGCCAGTCAGGGGATGAACACTGAAGCTTTCTTT. This gives the protein CASQGMNTEAFF.

This clone occurred a few times. The chain joins TRBV19 to TRBJ1-1; TRBD1 aligns across 8 bases. This CDR3 region has 14 residues. Germline V CDR1 and CDR2: LNHDA, SQIVND (reference sequence). V shed 5 bases, J shed 1 base, and the junction held 3 bases outside the gene matches. In DNA, the CDR3 is TGTGCCAGTAGTTTAGGGACAGGGAACACTGAAGCTTTCTTT. Translation: CASSLGTGNTEAFF.

The chain couples TRBV7-2 to TRBJ2-5, with 7 bases aligning to TRBD1. J lost 4 bases, V lost 5 bases, and 7 bases had no gene match. This CDR3 is built from 14 residues. Per germline, CDR1 SGHTA and CDR2 FQGNSA. CDR3 bases: TGTGCCAGCAGCCCCGACAGGGCGGGAGAGACCCAGTACTTC. This encodes CASSPDRAGETQYF.

The chain uses TRBV5-6 and TRBJ1-1; D is perhaps TRBD1 (5 bases). The CDR3 is 13 residues long. Germline values: CDR1 SGHDT, CDR2 YYEEEE. Trimming took off 2 bases at V and 8 bases at J, with 13 bases between the two ends. The CDR3 nucleotides are TGTGCCAGCAGCTTTTTCGGGGGAGAGGAAGCTTTCTTT. Translated, it gives CASSFFGGEEAFF.

The J gene is TRBJ2-1, the V gene TRBV5-1; 8 nucleotides align to TRBD2. In germline, CDR1 is SGHRS, CDR2 YFSETQ. The CDR3 is made up of 16 amino acids. Trimming at V came to 4 bases and at J to 4 bases, leaving 10 bases not matched to a gene. The CDR3 loop reads CASSEKAGEGYNEQFF. CDR3 coding DNA: TGCGCCAGCAGCGAAAAAGCGGGAGAGGGTTACAATGAGCAGTTCTTC. The full variable domain, in which reference TRBV5-1 and TRBJ2-1 provide the parts outside the CDR3, is KAGVTQTPRYLIKTRGQQVTLSCSPISGHRSVSWYQQTPGQGLQFLFEYFSETQRNKGNFPGRFSGRQFSNSRSEMNVSTLELGDSALYLCASSEKAGEGYNEQFFGPGTRLTVL.

The chain joins TRBV6-5 to TRBJ1-1; TRBD1 aligns across 10 bases. Losses at the gene ends were 1 base for V and 9 bases for J; bases not matched to a gene: 5. CDR3 length: 14 residues. CDR1 is MNHEY and CDR2 is SVGAGI in the germline V gene. CDR3 nucleotides: TGTGCCAGCAGTTACTTGGACAGGGGGGGGCAAGCTTTCTTT. Its protein is CASSYLDRGGQAFF.

V usage is TRBV5-1 and J usage is TRBJ2-2, with a tentative D call TRBD2 (5 bases). The CDR3 spans 15 residues. Germline CDR1 SGHRS, CDR2 YFSETQ. With 4 bases removed from V and 2 bases from J, the gap between germline ends came to 12 bases. The CDR3 DNA is TGCGCCAGCAGCCCTTTGGGAGACAACACCGGGGAGCTGTTTTTT. Its protein product is CASSPLGDNTGELFF.

The CDR3 sequence is CATSDLLTGELFF. The CDR3 DNA reads as TGTGCCACCAGTGATTTGCTGACCGGGGAGCTGTTTTTT. The rearrangement joins TRBV24-1 to TRBJ2-2; D is unclear. Germline assignment: CDR1 KGHDR and CDR2 SFDVKD. The CDR3 consists of 13 residues. V was trimmed by 0 bases and J by 5 bases, leaving 3 bases between them.

This clone was counted a few times. V usage is TRBV3-1 (or the pseudogene TRBV3-2) and J usage is TRBJ2-7; 8 nucleotides line up with TRBD2. V lost 4 bases and J lost 3; bases outside the gene matches: 14. This CDR3 contains 17 residues. Germline CDR1 LGHDT, CDR2 YNNKEL (reference sequence). CDR3 in amino acids: CASSPTQGVAGLYEQYF. The CDR3 DNA reads as TGTGCCAGCAGCCCGACCCAGGGAGTAGCGGGGCTCTACGAGCAGTACTTC.

This chain uses TRBV10-3 with TRBJ1-1; TRBD1 might be the D (6 bases). The CDR3 contains 13 residues. From germline, CDR1 is ENHRY and CDR2 SYGVKD. The V end was cut by 7 bases, the J end by 0 bases, with 9 bases between. The CDR3 DNA reads as TGTGCCATCACCGGGACAATGAACACTGAAGCTTTCTTT. It is translated as CAITGTMNTEAFF.

The chain joins TRBV18 to TRBJ2-7, with a tentative D call TRBD1 (6 bases). V was pared by 3 bases and J by 2 bases, with 14 bases between. CDR3 length: 15 residues. Per the germline V gene, CDR1 is KGHSH and CDR2 is LQKENI. The CDR3, as DNA: TGTGCCAGCTCACCTTCAGGGGTCGGAACCTACGAGCAGTACTTC. Protein: CASSPSGVGTYEQYF.

The chain combines TRBV28 with TRBJ2-7, with TRBD2 matching 7 bases. After removal of 1 base from V and 2 bases from J, the junction contained 5 bases not matched to a gene. CDR3 size: 15 residues. The germline V gene encodes CDR1 MDHEN and CDR2 SYDVKM. The CDR3 loop is CASSLLEGGPYEQYF. CDR3 DNA: TGTGCCAGCAGTTTATTGGAGGGAGGGCCCTACGAGCAGTACTTC.

The chain uses TRBV28 and TRBJ1-2, with TRBD1 matching 7 bases. CDR1 MDHEN and CDR2 SYDVKM come from the germline V gene. V trimming: 6 bases; J trimming: 3 bases; junction bases outside the gene matches: 4. This CDR3 is built from 13 residues. CDR3 in amino acids: CASRLTGDYGYTF. As DNA, the CDR3 is TGTGCCAGCAGACTTACAGGGGACTATGGCTACACCTTC.

The rearrangement links TRBV5-6 to TRBJ1-5; possible D gene TRBD1, 5 bases. V was trimmed by 0 bases and J by 0 bases, leaving 13 bases between them. The CDR3 has 17 amino acids. Germline CDR1 SGHDT, CDR2 YYEEEE. CDR3 sequence reads: CASSLGGGTYSNQPQHF. The CDR3 DNA reads as TGTGCCAGCAGCTTGGGAGGCGGGACCTATAGCAATCAGCCCCAGCATTTT.